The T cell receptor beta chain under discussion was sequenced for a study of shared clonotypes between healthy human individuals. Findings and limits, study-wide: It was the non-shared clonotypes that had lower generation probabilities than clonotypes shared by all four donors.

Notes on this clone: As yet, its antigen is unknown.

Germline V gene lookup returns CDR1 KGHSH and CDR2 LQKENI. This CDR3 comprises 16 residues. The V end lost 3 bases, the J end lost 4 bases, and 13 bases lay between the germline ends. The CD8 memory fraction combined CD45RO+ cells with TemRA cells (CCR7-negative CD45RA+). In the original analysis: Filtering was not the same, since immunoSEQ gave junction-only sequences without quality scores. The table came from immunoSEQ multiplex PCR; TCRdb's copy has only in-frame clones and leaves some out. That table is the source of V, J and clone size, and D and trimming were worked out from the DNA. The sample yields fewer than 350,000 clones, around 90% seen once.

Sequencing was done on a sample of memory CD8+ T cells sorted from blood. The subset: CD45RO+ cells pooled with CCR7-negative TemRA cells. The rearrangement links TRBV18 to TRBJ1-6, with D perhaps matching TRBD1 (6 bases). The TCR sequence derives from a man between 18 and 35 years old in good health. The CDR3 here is CASSPTGQPYNSPLHF. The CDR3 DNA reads TGTGCCAGCTCACCGACAGGACAGCCATATAATTCACCCCTCCACTTT.